This TCR beta chain was recovered during a study of human T cells and chemical hapten exposure. At the level of the study: Read at 6 days, the patch tests placed 0.01% DPC on the upper back.

TCRdb reanalysed the RACE reads using MiXCR and keeps one entry per CDR3 protein. The sample comprises approximately 87,000 distinct CDR3 sequences, approximately 10% of which are singletons, and 3.2% rests with the top ten. As to this clonotype: Its antigen is undetermined.

Study-wide results and limits: The number of TCRs over 1 in 1000 frequency stayed unchanged after DPC.

Time point reported: patch test 2, 6 weeks after DPC sensitization. The treatment here: therapeutic diphenylcyclopropenone sensitization with weekly scalp DPC. Unfractionated whole blood served as the source for total RNA extraction. The source material was whole blood, sampled in connection with sensitization to the hapten diphenylcyclopropenone (DPC). The receptor's source is a woman aged 40 to 55 with alopecia areata. Some clones in this sample may be carry-over from other donors' samples.

The CDR3 region has the DNA TGTGCCAGTAGTATAGCCCGGACAACTAATGAAAAACTGTTTTTT. Its translation is CASSIARTTNEKLFF. The chain employs TRBV19 and TRBJ1-4, with D uncertain. CDR3 length equals 15 residues. CDR1 and CDR2 (germline): LNHDA, SQIVND (reference sequence). V was clipped by 1 base and J by 0 bases, with 6 bases between them.